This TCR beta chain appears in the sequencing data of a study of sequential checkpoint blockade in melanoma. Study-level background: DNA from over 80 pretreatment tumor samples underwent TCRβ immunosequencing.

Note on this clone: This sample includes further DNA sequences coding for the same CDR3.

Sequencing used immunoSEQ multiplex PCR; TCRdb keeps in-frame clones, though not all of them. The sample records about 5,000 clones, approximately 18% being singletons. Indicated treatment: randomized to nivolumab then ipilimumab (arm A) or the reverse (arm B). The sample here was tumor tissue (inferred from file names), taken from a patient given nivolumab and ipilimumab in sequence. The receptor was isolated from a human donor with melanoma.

The chain's CDR3 is CASSPGLTDTQYF. CDR3 bases: TGTGCCAGCAGCCCGGGACTTACAGATACGCAGTATTTT. The V gene is TRBV6-8, the J gene TRBJ2-3; the D gene is possibly TRBD2 (6 bases). Germline V CDR1 and CDR2: MNHGY, SAAAGT. The CDR3 extends over 13 amino acids. Trimming pared 6 bases from V and 3 bases from J, leaving 10 bases between.